The T cell receptor beta chain under discussion was sequenced for a study of blood T cell repertoires in COVID-19. Study overall: The samples span acute and convalescent COVID-19 from the United States, Italy and Spain. Nucleic acid was either cDNA or gDNA, and it came from T cells, B-cell-depleted T cells, or PBMCs.

CDR1 SGHKS and CDR2 YYEKEE come from the germline V gene (reference sequence). Trimming took 4 bases from V and 9 from J; bases not matched to a gene: 9. The CDR3 contains 16 residues. Authors' methods: Amplification of reference gene primers was used by the study to estimate nucleated cell counts. TCRdb's copy holds only in-frame clones and misses some; the assay was immunoSEQ multiplex PCR. From that table come the V and J calls and clone size; the DNA was used to work out D and trimming. Here the sample spans 160,000 or so clones, around 80% being singletons. The receptor comes from a woman older than 75 with acute or convalescent COVID-19. The chain combines TRBV5-5 with TRBJ2-1, with 14 nucleotides matching TRBD2. The material sequenced was peripheral blood. The CDR3 region is CASSTEGLAGVGEQFF. Written as DNA, the CDR3 is TGTGCCAGCAGCACGGAGGGACTAGCGGGAGTTGGTGAGCAGTTCTTC.